A single sample is the source of the 19 T cell receptor beta chains below, sequenced in a study of cytomegalovirus exposure and HLA in healthy donors. This PCR relied on a set of 60 Vbeta primers and 13 Jbeta primers. Clones were read by immunoSEQ multiplex PCR, and TCRdb kept only the in-frame ones, dropping some. The sample holds 150,000 to 200,000 clones, around 84% seen once. Sequencing was carried out using PBMCs. These receptors were taken from a male donor in good health and CMV-seropositive.

This rearrangement joins TRBV6-6 to TRBJ1-1; D ambiguous. CDR1 and CDR2 (germline): MNHNY, SVGAGI (reference sequence). The CDR3 is 12 amino acids. V lost 7 bases and J lost 1, with 7 bases in between. CDR3 loop: CASTEQNTEAFF. The CDR3, as DNA: TGTGCCAGCACGGAGCAGAACACTGAAGCTTTCTTT.

This sequence joins TRBV9 and TRBJ1-1; a possible D gene is TRBD1 (6 bases). Germline V gene data show CDR1 as SGDLS and CDR2 as YYNGEE. V lost 3 bases and J lost 5, with 14 bases in between. CDR3 length: 14 amino acids. The CDR3 loop is CASSASDRRTEAFF. The CDR3 DNA sequence: TGTGCCAGCAGCGCCTCTGACAGGAGGACTGAAGCTTTCTTT.

The chain has TRBV5-5 and TRBJ1-2; the match to TRBD1 covers 7 bases. Germline V gene data show CDR1 as SGHKS and CDR2 as YYEKEE (reference sequence). Trimming at V came to 5 bases and at J to 4 bases, leaving 8 bases not matched to a gene. This CDR3 spans 14 amino acids. In nucleotides, the CDR3 is TGTGCCAGCAGACGAGGGGGCACGGTCTATGGCTACACCTTC. Encoded protein: CASRRGGTVYGYTF.

V is TRBV11-2 and J is TRBJ2-5; no firm D call. The CDR3 is 14 amino acids. Germline values: CDR1 SGHAT, CDR2 FQNNGV. V was pared by 2 bases and J by 4 bases, with 11 bases between. In DNA, the CDR3 is TGTGCCAGCAGCTTACCGACATCTCGAGAGACCCAGTACTTC. It yields the protein CASSLPTSRETQYF.

J is TRBJ1-1 and V is TRBV19; TRBD1 might be the D (6 bases). Germline values: CDR1 LNHDA, CDR2 SQIVND (reference sequence). The germline V and J ends were trimmed by 5 bases and 0 bases, with 13 bases remaining between them. The CDR3 spans 15 residues. The CDR3 DNA follows: TGTGCCAGTAGTTCACCGGGACAATTGAACACTGAAGCTTTCTTT. This codes for CASSSPGQLNTEAFF.

CDR3 bases: TGTGCCAGCAGCCCCGAAAGGGGCGGCAATGAGCAGTTCTTC. Translation gives CASSPERGGNEQFF. The chain combines TRBV5-4 with TRBJ2-1, with D maybe TRBD1 (5 bases). The CDR3 consists of 14 residues. CDR1 SGHNT and CDR2 YYREEE come from the germline V gene (reference sequence). The V and J ends lost 4 bases and 6 bases respectively, with 14 bases between them.

Comments on this clone: The junction departs from the called germline gene at one end, perhaps through a read error. V is TRBV7-9 and J is TRBJ2-7; TRBD2 matches 8 bases. The CDR3 length is 15 residues. Germline CDR1 reads SEHNR; CDR2 reads FQNEAQ (reference sequence). Written as DNA, the CDR3 is TGTTCCAGCAGCTTTTACGGGAGGGCCGGGGTCGAGCAGTACTTC. Amino acid sequence: CSSSFYGRAGVEQYF.

The chain joins TRBV11-2 to TRBJ1-1; TRBD1 might be the D (6 bases). The CDR3 is 15 amino acids. The germline V and J ends were trimmed by 2 bases and 1 base, with 11 bases remaining between them. The germline V gene has CDR1 SGHAT and CDR2 FQNNGV. The CDR3, as DNA: TGTGCCAGCAGCTTAACCAGGGGAAAGAACACTGAAGCTTTCTTT. Its protein is CASSLTRGKNTEAFF.

The chain carries TRBV2 and TRBJ2-3; D gene unclear. CDR3 length: 10 residues. V was pared by 8 bases and J by 10 bases, with 10 bases between. The V gene's germline CDR1 is SNHLY and CDR2 FYNNEI. CDR3 coding DNA: TGTGCCAGCCTACTTCGAGCGCAGTATTTT. Its translation is CASLLRAQYF.

The sample holds a few counts of this clone. The chain has TRBV9 and TRBJ2-1, with a tentative D call TRBD1 (6 bases). With 2 bases removed from V and 0 bases from J, the gap between germline ends came to 9 bases. The CDR3 is 15 amino acids. Germline assignment: CDR1 SGDLS and CDR2 YYNGEE. CDR3 protein: CASSVDSISYNEQFF. CDR3 nucleotides: TGTGCCAGCAGCGTGGACAGTATCTCCTACAATGAGCAGTTCTTC.

This rearrangement joins TRBV5-4 to TRBJ1-4; tentatively, D is TRBD1 (5 bases). Germline V gene lookup returns CDR1 SGHNT and CDR2 YYREEE (reference sequence). CDR3 length equals 18 residues. The V and J ends lost 4 bases and 0 bases respectively, with 19 bases between them. The CDR3 DNA follows: TGTGCCAGCAGCCGGCGGGACTTTCCACTTACAACTAATGAAAAACTGTTTTTT. Amino acid sequence: CASSRRDFPLTTNEKLFF.

The chain links TRBV19 to TRBJ1-5; D is unclear. Germline V gives CDR1 LNHDA, CDR2 SQIVND (reference sequence). V lost 5 bases, J lost 7 bases, and 9 bases lay in between. This CDR3 is 12 amino acids long. CDR3 in DNA: TGTGCCAGTAGTGCCTCAAGCCAGCCCCAGCATTTT. It codes for CASSASSQPQHF.

Turning to this clone: One end of the junction fails to match germline, which may point to a read error. V is TRBV7-9 and J is TRBJ2-6, with TRBD2 matching over 10 bases. The CDR3 sequence is 18 residues long. Germline CDR1 SEHNR, CDR2 FQNEAQ (reference sequence). The CDR3 loop is CASSRSGRQSSGANGLTF. DNA of the CDR3: TGTGCCAGCAGCCGTAGCGGGAGGCAAAGCTCTGGGGCCAACGGCCTGACTTTC.

The chain recombines TRBV28 with TRBJ1-2; 9 bases match TRBD1. V gave up 3 bases and J gave up 1 base; unmatched junction bases: 12. Germline V CDR1 and CDR2: MDHEN, SYDVKM. CDR3 size: 18 residues. DNA of the CDR3: TGTGCCAGCAGTTTCCCACTCGGGACAGGGAGTCGTAACTATGGCTACACCTTC. It yields the protein CASSFPLGTGSRNYGYTF.

The rearrangement uses TRBV5-4 and TRBJ1-6, with D possibly TRBD1 on 5 matching bases. Germline V lookup: CDR1 SGHNT, CDR2 YYREEE (reference sequence). V was cut by 3 bases and J by 7 bases, with 14 bases left in between. CDR3 size: 15 residues. The CDR3 region has the DNA TGTGCCAGCAGCTCACCCCAGGGAAGCAATTCACCCCTCCACTTT. Encoded protein: CASSSPQGSNSPLHF. Full variable domain (remainder filled in from reference TRBV5-4 and TRBJ1-6): ETGVTQSPTHLIKTRGQQVTLRCSSQSGHNTVSWYQQALGQGPQFIFQYYREEENGRGNFPPRFSGLQFPNYSSELNVNALELDDSALYLCASSSPQGSNSPLHFGNGTRLTVT.

CDR3 sequence: CASSPSEVRSYEQYF. In nucleotides, the CDR3 is TGTGCCAGCAGCCCATCCGAGGTTCGCTCCTACGAGCAGTACTTC. This chain uses TRBV14 with TRBJ2-7, with D hard to call. This CDR3 has 15 residues. Trimming cost V 4 bases and J 0 bases, with 13 bases left between them. Germline V gene lookup returns CDR1 SGHDN and CDR2 FVKESK. The full variable domain, rest sourced from reference TRBV14 and TRBJ2-7, is EAGVTQFPSHSVIEKGQTVTLRCDPISGHDNLYWYRRVMGKEIKFLLHFVKESKQDESGMPNNRFLAERTGGTYSTLKVQPAELEDSGVYFCASSPSEVRSYEQYFGPGTRLTVT.

This chain connects TRBV27 to TRBJ2-7; D is unclear. Germline V lookup: CDR1 MNHEY, CDR2 SMNVEV (reference sequence). The CDR3 runs 14 residues. Trimming took 2 bases from V and 3 from J, leaving 11 bases between them. The CDR3 nucleotides read TGTGCCAGCAGTTTACGGCCGGAGCTCTACGAGCAGTACTTC. Its translation: CASSLRPELYEQYF.

This clone was counted once. The chain is built from TRBV5-6 and TRBJ2-7; possibly TRBD1 for D (6 bases). V lost 8 bases and J lost 1, with 10 bases in between. CDR1 is SGHDT and CDR2 is YYEEEE in the germline V gene. There are 12 residues in the CDR3. Written as DNA, the CDR3 is TGTGCCAGTAGGGGGAGATCCTACGAGCAGTACTTC. It yields the protein CASRGRSYEQYF.

Turning to this clone: At one of its ends the junction is not consistent with the germline gene, which may arise from a read error. This chain joins TRBV4-3 and TRBJ1-3; no reliable D call. The CDR3 has 15 amino acids. In germline, CDR1 is LGHNA, CDR2 YSLEER. CDR3 amino acids: CASSQDLSSGTTIYF. DNA for the CDR3: TGCGCCAGCAGCCAAGATCTTAGCTCTGGAACCACCATATATTTT.